This T cell receptor beta chain was sequenced in a study of blood T cell repertoires in COVID-19 (dated by TCRdb to about 2020). Notes on the research overall: For ImmuneRACE Cohort 3, a participant was defined as recovered based on two consecutive negative NP/OP PCR tests, clearance by a healthcare professional, or resolution of symptoms. Collaborator samples came from the United States, Italy and Spain and covered acute and convalescent phases of COVID-19. The material from the prospective study consisted of cDNA or gDNA derived from T cells, B-cell-depleted T cells, or PBMCs. The dataset comprised deeply sampled blood TCRbeta repertoires from subjects exposed to, actively infected with, or recovered from COVID-19. The repertoires were made available in a free public database intended to serve as a resource for research on the immune response to SARS-CoV-2. The samples were drawn from two sources: the first 160 participants of the ongoing ImmuneRACE study, and 1,254 subjects contributed by 6 global collaborators. Nearly every sample came with metadata listing a de-identified subject ID, COVID-19 status, age in years and sex. HLA class I and class II types, where available, came from metadata supplied by the sample provider rather than from assay-based typing. Summary of the overall study and its limitations: The amount of clinical and demographic metadata varied by source and participant and was provided uncurated.

TCRbeta CDR3 regions were amplified from genomic DNA using the immunoSEQ Assay, a bias-controlled multiplex PCR. As for the authors' bioinformatics: Within the assay, amplification of reference gene primers was used to estimate how many nucleated cells each sample contained. To quantify the absolute abundance of each unique TCRbeta CDR3 rearrangement, sequence reads were collapsed and filtered. For each sample, productive Simpson clonality was calculated by taking the square root of Simpson's diversity index across productive rearrangements. Not all clones reach the TCRdb copy of this immuneACCESS table, which keeps in-frame sequences only. Checked studies attribute under half of the gap to unresolved V genes and leave the rest unexplained. The V and J calls and clone size are taken from that table; D and trimming were inferred from the DNA. In this sample the table shows around 140,000 clones, 84% of which occur a single time. The leading ten clones occupy around 3.9% of the sample.

The CDR3 runs 16 residues from the cysteine to the phenylalanine. Of all the DNA, just the CDR3 is kept, 48 bases in frame from base 1. Compared with germline, V lacks 6 bases and J lacks 6 bases; bases without a gene match: 10. Looking up the germline V gene yields CDR1 ENHRY and CDR2 SYGVKD. The table lists this clone with a count of one. No cognate antigen has been identified for it. No qualities accompany the bases; no much larger clone lies one base away. Participants in the prospective study were enrolled through a virtual design, were aged roughly 18 to 100 years, and lived in approximately 24 United States geographic areas. In the prospective study, participants were assigned to cohorts based on the clinical history participants reported in a screening survey and a study questionnaire. Each participant in the prospective study had whole blood, serum and a nasopharyngeal or oropharyngeal swab collected by mobile phlebotomists. Additional blood draws and questionnaires over an approximately two-month period could optionally be provided by prospective study participants. Prospective study blood samples were shipped either frozen or at room temperature before DNA extraction.

The TCR was taken from a man in his forties or fifties in a cohort exposed to, infected with or recovered from COVID-19 (not recorded which). The rearranged segments are TRBV10-3 and TRBJ2-3; 12 nucleotides in the junction match TRBD1. Sequenced: PBMCs or T cells enriched from blood (not recorded which). The DNA sequence is TGTGCCATCAGGGACCCGGGACAGGGGGCATCGGATACGCAGTATTTT. Its translation is CAIRDPGQGASDTQYF.